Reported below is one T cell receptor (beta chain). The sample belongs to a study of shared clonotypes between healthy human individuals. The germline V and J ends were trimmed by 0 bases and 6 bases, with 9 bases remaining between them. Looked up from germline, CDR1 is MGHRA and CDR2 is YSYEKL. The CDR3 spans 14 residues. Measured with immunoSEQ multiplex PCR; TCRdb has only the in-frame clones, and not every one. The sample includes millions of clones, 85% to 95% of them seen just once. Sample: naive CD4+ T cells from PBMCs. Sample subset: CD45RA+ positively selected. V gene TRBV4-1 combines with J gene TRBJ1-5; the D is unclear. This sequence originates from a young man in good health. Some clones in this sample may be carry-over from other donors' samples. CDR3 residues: CASSQEFYVQPQHF. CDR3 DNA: TGCGCCAGCAGCCAAGAGTTTTACGTTCAGCCCCAGCATTTT.